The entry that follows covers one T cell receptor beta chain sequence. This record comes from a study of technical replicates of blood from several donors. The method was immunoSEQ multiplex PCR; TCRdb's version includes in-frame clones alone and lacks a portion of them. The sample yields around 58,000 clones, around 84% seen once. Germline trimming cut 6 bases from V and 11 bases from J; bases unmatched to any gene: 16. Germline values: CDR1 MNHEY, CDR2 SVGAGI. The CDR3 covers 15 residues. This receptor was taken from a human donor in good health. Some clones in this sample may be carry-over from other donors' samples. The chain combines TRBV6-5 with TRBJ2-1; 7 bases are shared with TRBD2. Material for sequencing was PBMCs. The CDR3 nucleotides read TGTGCCAGCAGCCGATACCCGGGACTACCAGGGCAGCAGTTCTTC. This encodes CASSRYPGLPGQQFF.